This entry concerns a single TCR beta chain. The data belong to a study of T cell repertoires in ileal Crohn's disease. In the study overall: About half of patients got postoperative therapy: about ten thiopurines, some 19 anti-TNF.

Germline lookup yields CDR1 SGHTA and CDR2 FQGNSA. The V gene lost 1 base and the J gene lost 10 bases, with 7 bases spanning the gap. CDR3 length: 12 residues. Produced via immunoSEQ multiplex PCR; TCRdb's table is partial and in-frame only. The table has roughly 18,000 clones, 70% to 90% seen once. The rearrangement links TRBV7-2 to TRBJ1-4, with D possibly TRBD1 on 6 matching bases. The TCR originated in an adult with Crohn's disease. The sequencing sample was made of ileal tissue. CDR3 nucleotide sequence: TGTGCCAGCAGCTTAGAGGGGGTAAAACTGTTTTTT. Protein: CASSLEGVKLFF.